These 17 T cell receptor beta chains came from one sample sequenced in a study of beta chain features in type 1 diabetes. Expressed TCRB transcripts were sequenced because the isolated RNA had all been reverse transcribed beforehand. Using immunoSEQ multiplex PCR, the repertoire was profiled, and TCRdb retains in-frame clones only, with some absent. The sample includes about 300,000 clones, roughly 8% seen only once; the top ten take 0.9% to 1.2%. The source material was central memory CD4+ T cells from blood. The receptors shown here come from a young woman in good health.

This clone was found a few times. The chain links TRBV30 to TRBJ1-5, with 7 bases that match TRBD1. V lost 3 bases to trimming and J lost 3 bases; unmatched junction nucleotides: 5. The CDR3 is 14 amino acids. Germline V gene sequence: CDR1 GTSNPN, CDR2 SVGIG (reference sequence). CDR3 region: CAWSGQVFNQPQHF. In DNA form, the CDR3 reads TGTGCCTGGAGCGGACAGGTCTTCAATCAGCCCCAGCATTTT.

The rearrangement uses TRBV11-1 and TRBJ2-5, with D perhaps being TRBD1 or TRBD2 (5 bases each). With 5 bases removed from V and 2 bases from J, the gap between germline ends came to 12 bases. Germline CDR1 reads SGHAT; CDR2 reads FQDESV (reference sequence). There are 14 residues in the CDR3. For the CDR3, the DNA is TGTGCCAGCAGCCAGGGACCTGTGCAAGAGACCCAGTACTTC. Translation gives CASSQGPVQETQYF.

Ten or more counts support this clone. The chain links TRBV7-6 to TRBJ1-6; D is uncertain. Trimming stripped 1 base from V and 10 bases from J, with 8 bases between. CDR3 length: 13 amino acids. Per germline, CDR1 SGHVS and CDR2 FNYEAQ. This CDR3 reads CASSLVSESPLHF. As DNA, the CDR3 is TGTGCCAGCAGCTTAGTCTCGGAGTCACCCCTCCACTTT.

The V gene is TRBV4-1, the J gene TRBJ2-1; 9 bases fit TRBD2. V gave up 1 base and J gave up 8 bases; unmatched junction bases: 6. Germline V lookup: CDR1 MGHRA, CDR2 YSYEKL. The CDR3 runs to 15 residues. Here the CDR3 DNA reads TGCGCCAGCAGCCAAGGTAGCGGGAGAGGCGATGAGCAGTTCTTC. This codes for CASSQGSGRGDEQFF.

This clone was observed many times. The V call is TRBV7-2, the J call TRBJ2-5; 7 bases align to TRBD1. Trimming at V came to 6 bases and at J to 5 bases, leaving 6 bases not matched to a gene. The CDR3 contains 13 residues. Germline assignment: CDR1 SGHTA and CDR2 FQGNSA. The CDR3 loop is CASRSTGQETQYF. DNA for the CDR3: TGTGCCAGCAGATCGACAGGGCAGGAGACCCAGTACTTC.

This clone turned up a few times. The gene calls are TRBV6-6 and TRBJ1-1; D unclear. The CDR3 contains 13 residues. Trimming cost V 3 bases and J 0 bases, with 5 bases left between them. CDR1 is MNHNY, CDR2 SVGAGI, per germline (reference sequence). CDR3 coding DNA: TGTGCCAGCAGTTATGTCATGAACACTGAAGCTTTCTTT. Amino acids: CASSYVMNTEAFF.

This chain joins TRBV30 and TRBJ1-4; D is unresolved. Trimming shortened V by 0 bases and J by 2 bases, and 10 bases separated the two germline ends. From germline, CDR1 is GTSNPN and CDR2 SVGIG (reference sequence). CDR3 length equals 15 residues. CDR3 bases: TGTGCCTGGAGTGTAGGGCTCGGGACTAATGAAAAACTGTTTTTT. Translating gives CAWSVGLGTNEKLFF.

This clone has more than one count but fewer than ten. The chain employs TRBV4-2 and TRBJ2-7; TRBD2 aligns across 9 bases. There are 13 residues in the CDR3. Germline CDR1 and CDR2: LGHNA and YNFKEQ. Trimming removed 4 bases from V and 5 bases from J; junction bases left unmatched: 3. The CDR3: CASSRGGANEQYV. As DNA, the CDR3 is TGTGCCAGCAGCCGCGGGGGGGCGAACGAGCAGTACGTC.

This clone was picked up a small number of times. The V and J genes are TRBV29-1 and TRBJ1-2; D is undetermined. The CDR3 has 15 amino acids. From germline, CDR1 is SQVTM and CDR2 ANQGSEA. Trimming took 6 bases from V and 4 from J, leaving 21 bases between them. The CDR3 loop reads CSVQKARAEGYGYTF. The CDR3 DNA is TGCAGCGTCCAAAAAGCTAGGGCCGAAGGCTATGGCTACACCTTC.

This rearrangement joins TRBV28 to TRBJ2-3; 12 bases line up with TRBD2. V shed 5 bases and J 1 base; nucleotides not matched to a gene: 4. CDR3 length: 16 residues. The germline V gene has CDR1 MDHEN and CDR2 SYDVKM. CDR3 in DNA: TGTGCCAGCAGTCCTAGCGGGGGGGCGGGCACAGATACGCAGTATTTT. Its protein is CASSPSGGAGTDTQYF.

This clone was picked up many times. The chain combines TRBV15 with TRBJ1-1; no definite D call. Germline CDR1 and CDR2: LNHNV and YYDKDF (reference sequence). Trimming pared 5 bases from V and 5 bases from J, leaving 12 bases between. The CDR3 extends over 13 amino acids. CDR3 protein: CATSGRRSTEAFF. CDR3 DNA sequence: TGTGCCACCAGCGGCCGAAGGTCGACTGAAGCTTTCTTT.

V usage is TRBV13 and J usage is TRBJ1-5; no firm D call. This CDR3 is 18 amino acids long. The V end lost 7 bases, the J end lost 3 bases, and 25 bases lay between the germline ends. Germline CDR1 reads PRHDT; CDR2 reads FYEKMQ (reference sequence). CDR3 nucleotides: TGTGCCAGCACCTCCGTAGGTGCAGGATTGCGTCCCAATCAGCCCCAGCATTTT. Translated, it gives CASTSVGAGLRPNQPQHF.

Ten or more counts support this clone. The chain joins TRBV5-4 to TRBJ2-1; D ambiguous. Germline V gene data show CDR1 as SGHNT and CDR2 as YYREEE (reference sequence). The V end lost 2 bases, the J end lost 13 bases, and 16 bases lay between the germline ends. The CDR3 runs to 13 residues. This chain's CDR3 is CASSFNRELVQFF. The CDR3 nucleotides read TGTGCCAGCAGCTTTAACCGAGAACTGGTCCAGTTCTTC.

This clone was seen more than once but under ten times. The chain is built from TRBV4-3 and TRBJ1-1, with D possibly TRBD1 on 5 matching bases. Germline V gene data show CDR1 as LGHNA and CDR2 as YSLEER. The V end lost 1 base, the J end lost 2 bases, and 8 bases lay between the germline ends. The CDR3 loop spans 14 amino acids. In DNA, the CDR3 is TGCGCCAGCAGCCAAGGACAGAGAAACACTGAAGCTTTCTTT. Translating it yields CASSQGQRNTEAFF.

This chain links TRBV29-1 with TRBJ2-3, with D maybe TRBD1 (6 bases). Trimming removed 5 bases at V and 2 bases at J, with 17 bases between. This CDR3 has 15 residues. Germline values: CDR1 SQVTM, CDR2 ANQGSEA. This CDR3 is CSVSGLTGPTDTQYF. The CDR3 region has the DNA TGCAGCGTTAGTGGATTAACAGGGCCCACAGATACGCAGTATTTT.

The chain has TRBV19 and TRBJ2-3; D may be TRBD2 (6 bases). Germline V gene lookup returns CDR1 LNHDA and CDR2 SQIVND (reference sequence). The CDR3 spans 15 residues. V lost 9 bases and J 2 bases, leaving 18 bases between the germline ends. The CDR3 DNA is TGTGCCAGCGCTTCCGGGACTCGATTCACAGATACGCAGTATTTT. Translating gives CASASGTRFTDTQYF.

This clone was counted only a few times. This chain connects TRBV5-1 to TRBJ2-3; possibly TRBD1 for D (5 bases). From germline, CDR1 is SGHRS and CDR2 YFSETQ. V was pared by 4 bases and J by 3 bases, with 9 bases between. The CDR3 sequence is 13 residues long. CDR3 nucleotide sequence: TGCGCCAGCAGCATCCGACAGACAGATACGCAGTATTTT. Translated: CASSIRQTDTQYF. The whole variable domain, remainder taken from reference TRBV5-1 and TRBJ2-3, is KAGVTQTPRYLIKTRGQQVTLSCSPISGHRSVSWYQQTPGQGLQFLFEYFSETQRNKGNFPGRFSGRQFSNSRSEMNVSTLELGDSALYLCASSIRQTDTQYFGPGTRLTVL.